The 12 T cell receptor beta chains given below trace back to one sample, sequenced in a study of blood T cell repertoires in COVID-19. The repertoire was sequenced with immunoSEQ multiplex PCR; TCRdb's copy has only in-frame clones and lacks some. The profile shows approximately 75,000 clones, more than 65% of them singletons. Sequencing input: peripheral blood. The receptor set was obtained from a woman in her forties or fifties with acute or convalescent COVID-19.

This clone was counted a few times. This rearrangement joins TRBV16 to TRBJ2-7; 13 bases are shared with TRBD2. CDR1 KGHSY and CDR2 FQNENV come from the germline V gene. The CDR3 has 19 residues. V was clipped by 3 bases and J by 4 bases; unmatched bases: 15. As DNA, the CDR3 is TGTGCCAGCAGCCACAATGCCCTCACAACTAGCGGGAGGGCGTACGAGCAGTACTTC. This translates into CASSHNALTTSGRAYEQYF.

This clone was picked up a small number of times. The chain has TRBV7-3 and TRBJ1-1; tentatively, D is TRBD1 (6 bases). Germline CDR1 SGHTA, CDR2 FQGTGA. The V end was cut by 4 bases, the J end by 1 base, with 19 bases between. The CDR3 has 17 residues. The CDR3 bases are TGTGCCAGCAGCTCCACCCAGGGGAACAAAGCGAACACTGAAGCTTTCTTT. Its protein is CASSSTQGNKANTEAFF. Based on the CDR3 plus reference TRBV7-3 and TRBJ1-1, the full variable domain is GAGVSQTPSNKVTEKGKYVELRCDPISGHTALYWYRQSLGQGPEFLIYFQGTGAADDSGLPNDRFFAVRPEGSVSTLKIQRTERGDSAVYLCASSSTQGNKANTEAFFGQGTRLTVV.

This chain connects TRBV18 to TRBJ2-7; 9 nucleotides line up with TRBD2. Losses at the gene ends were 1 base for V and 2 bases for J; bases not matched to a gene: 3. Per the germline V gene, CDR1 is KGHSH and CDR2 is LQKENI. The length of the CDR3 is 15 residues. CDR3 protein: CASSPLAGGPYEQYF. The DNA of the CDR3 is TGTGCCAGCTCACCACTGGCGGGAGGGCCCTACGAGCAGTACTTC.

The chain has TRBV4-1 and TRBJ2-7; 9 bases are a match to TRBD1. The CDR3 sequence is 15 residues long. Per the germline V gene, CDR1 is MGHRA and CDR2 is YSYEKL. J lost 5 bases, V lost 4 bases, and 9 bases had no gene match. DNA for the CDR3: TGCGCCAGCAGCCCACACCGGGACAGGGACGACGAGCAGTACTTC. As protein: CASSPHRDRDDEQYF.

This rearrangement joins TRBV24-1 to TRBJ1-2, with a possible D match to TRBD1 (5 bases). The ends were cut back, 10 bases at V and 3 bases at J, with 5 bases in the middle. This CDR3 is built from 10 residues. Germline CDR1 KGHDR, CDR2 SFDVKD. The CDR3 nucleotides read TGTGCCACGACAGACTATGGCTACACCTTC. The encoded protein is CATTDYGYTF.

This rearrangement joins TRBV7-9 to TRBJ1-4; D remains unclear. The CDR3 has 12 amino acids. Germline V lookup: CDR1 SEHNR, CDR2 FQNEAQ (reference sequence). V lost 5 bases and J lost 7, with 8 bases in between. CDR3 protein: CASSRPGEKLFF. For the CDR3, the DNA is TGTGCCAGCAGCAGACCGGGTGAAAAACTGTTTTTT. Together with reference TRBV7-9 and TRBJ1-4, the CDR3 gives the full variable domain: DTGVSQNPRHKITKRGQNVTFRCDPISEHNRLYWYRQTLGQGPEFLTYFQNEAQLEKSRLLSDRFSAERPKGSFSTLEIQRTEQGDSAMYLCASSRPGEKLFFGSGTQLSVL.

The gene calls are TRBV6-6 and TRBJ2-2; D is ambiguous. Trimming left V 5 bases short and J 2 bases short, with 6 bases between. This CDR3 comprises 13 residues. Germline-derived CDR1 and CDR2 are MNHNY and SVGAGI (reference sequence). CDR3 sequence reads: CASSNSNTGELFF. CDR3 coding DNA: TGTGCCAGCAGTAACAGCAACACCGGGGAGCTGTTTTTT.

This clone has only one observation. The V call is TRBV5-1, the J call TRBJ2-7; D not resolved. The CDR3 loop spans 14 amino acids. Between the trimmed V and J ends, which lost 3 bases and 3 bases, there was a span of 13 bases. Looked up from germline, CDR1 is SGHRS and CDR2 is YFSETQ. The DNA for the CDR3 is TGCGCCAGCAGCTCGGGTTGGATCGGCTACGAGCAGTACTTC. Its translation: CASSSGWIGYEQYF.

The chain has TRBV5-4 and TRBJ1-3; D is undetermined. V lost 2 bases, J lost 4 bases, and 7 bases lay in between. The CDR3 has 13 residues. From germline, CDR1 is SGHNT and CDR2 YYREEE (reference sequence). The CDR3 bases are TGTGCCAGCAGCTTAAATTCGGGAAACACCATATATTTT. It codes for CASSLNSGNTIYF.

The gene calls are TRBV2 and TRBJ1-5; weak D call: TRBD1 (6 bases). This CDR3 comprises 13 residues. The V end lost 7 bases, the J end lost 7 bases, and 14 bases lay between the germline ends. Looked up from germline, CDR1 is SNHLY and CDR2 is FYNNEI. CDR3 sequence (DNA): TGTGCCAGCACAGATAGAGGGGGACAGCCCCAGCATTTT. Protein product: CASTDRGGQPQHF.

The chain links TRBV7-2 to TRBJ2-3, with 10 bases identical to TRBD2. The CDR3 consists of 16 residues. CDR1 and CDR2 (germline): SGHTA, FQGNSA. The J segment lost 6 bases and the V segment lost 5 bases, leaving 11 bases of the junction unmatched. The CDR3 bases are TGTGCCAGCAGCGCCTCGAGCGGGGGGGCTCGGGATACGCAGTATTTT. Amino acid sequence: CASSASSGGARDTQYF.

The chain couples TRBV3-1 (or the pseudogene TRBV3-2) to TRBJ2-2; D may be TRBD1 (6 bases). The CDR3 covers 17 residues. V shed 1 base and J shed 3 bases, with 15 bases lying between them. Germline V gives CDR1 LGHDT, CDR2 YNNKEL (reference sequence). In DNA form, the CDR3 reads TGTGCCAGCAGCCAAGGGGGTCAGGGGTGGGACACCGGGGAGCTGTTTTTT. Protein sequence: CASSQGGQGWDTGELFF.